This TCR beta chain appears in the sequencing data of a study of blood T cells in healthy people across ages. After removal of 4 bases from V and 4 bases from J, the junction contained 8 bases not matched to a gene. CDR1 is LGHNA, CDR2 YSLEER, per germline. There are 16 residues in the CDR3. General study results and limits: Naive T cell percentage strongly correlated with TCR beta diversity.

The table lists this clonotype with a few counts. Antigen unknown. The second PCR ran roughly 6 to 12 cycles with a sample-barcoded 5' primer and J-beta primers. Every cDNA molecule bore a tag from a template-switch adaptor containing 12 random nucleotides. TCRdb re-analysed the 5' RACE reads in MiXCR, keeping a single row per CDR3 protein. The table lists some 1,500,000 distinct CDR3 sequences, 35% to 45% of them singletons. Sequenced input: blood. V and J are TRBV4-3 and TRBJ1-2; the match to TRBD1 covers 11 bases. This sequence was found in a woman between 18 and 29 years old in good health. CDR3 nucleotides: TGCGCCAGCAGCCGAGTTCCGGGACAGGGGGGCTATGGCTACACCTTC. Protein product: CASSRVPGQGGYGYTF.